These T cell receptor beta chains were read from a single sample in a study of PD-L1 blockade in urothelial cancer. This table comes from immunoSEQ multiplex PCR, and its TCRdb copy is limited to in-frame clones, with some not included. Among roughly 74,000 clones, around 90% were seen once, and the ten largest hold 4.5% to 7%. The sequences come from PBMCs, collected around atezolizumab (anti-PD-L1) treatment. These TCRs come from a woman between 65 and 79 years old with urothelial cancer. Each CDR3 is given with its conserved first and last residue. D genes are given only for firm matches. Size is omitted from some rows. Given values are once, few, many or a class for expanded clones.

>TRBV19|NA|NA|TRBJ2-5
CASSVAIRETQYF
TGTGCCAGTAGTGTCGCGATCCGGGAAACCCAGTACTTC
>TRBV19|NA|NA|TRBJ1-2
CASSPFGRRAQTNYGYTF
TGTGCCAGTAGTCCCTTTGGGCGGAGGGCCCAAACTAACTATGGCTACACCTTC
>TRBV13|NA|TRBD1|TRBJ2-5
CASSWQPRQGDARETQYF
TGTGCCAGCAGCTGGCAGCCACGACAGGGGGATGCACGGGAGACCCAGTACTTC
>TRBV19|NA|TRBD1|TRBJ1-1
CASSIGSRGRGTEAFF
TGTGCCAGTAGTATAGGGAGCAGGGGGCGCGGGACTGAAGCTTTCTTT
>TRBV6-6|NA|NA|TRBJ1-2
CASSQNRDGGYTF
TGTGCCAGCAGCCAGAACAGGGATGGCGGCTACACCTTC
>TRBV19|NA|NA|TRBJ2-7
CASSLGQHSYEQYF
TGTGCCAGTAGCTTGGGACAACACTCCTACGAGCAGTACTTC
>TRBV10-3|NA|TRBD2|TRBJ2-3
CAIQTNRAGMGDTQYF
TGTGCCATCCAGACCAATAGAGCGGGGATGGGTGATACGCAGTATTTT
>TRBV2|NA|TRBD2|TRBJ2-3
CASSEARSSGGLAQIRSAQYF
TGTGCCAGCAGTGAAGCGCGATCGAGCGGGGGATTAGCACAGATACGCAGCGCGCAGTATTTT
>TRBV10-3|NA|TRBD2|TRBJ2-7
CAIQGLAGGEQYF
TGTGCCATCCAAGGGCTAGCGGGAGGCGAGCAGTACTTC
>TRBV27|NA|NA|TRBJ2-7
CASSFSGGLSYEQYF
TGTGCCAGCAGTTTTTCAGGAGGGCTCTCCTACGAGCAGTACTTC
>TRBV27|many|NA|TRBJ1-4
CASSFGRENEKLFF
TGTGCCAGCAGTTTTGGCAGGGAAAATGAAAAACTGTTTTTT
>TRBV5-1|NA|NA|TRBJ1-1
CASSFGQNTEAFF
TGCGCCAGCAGCTTTGGACAGAACACTGAAGCTTTCTTT